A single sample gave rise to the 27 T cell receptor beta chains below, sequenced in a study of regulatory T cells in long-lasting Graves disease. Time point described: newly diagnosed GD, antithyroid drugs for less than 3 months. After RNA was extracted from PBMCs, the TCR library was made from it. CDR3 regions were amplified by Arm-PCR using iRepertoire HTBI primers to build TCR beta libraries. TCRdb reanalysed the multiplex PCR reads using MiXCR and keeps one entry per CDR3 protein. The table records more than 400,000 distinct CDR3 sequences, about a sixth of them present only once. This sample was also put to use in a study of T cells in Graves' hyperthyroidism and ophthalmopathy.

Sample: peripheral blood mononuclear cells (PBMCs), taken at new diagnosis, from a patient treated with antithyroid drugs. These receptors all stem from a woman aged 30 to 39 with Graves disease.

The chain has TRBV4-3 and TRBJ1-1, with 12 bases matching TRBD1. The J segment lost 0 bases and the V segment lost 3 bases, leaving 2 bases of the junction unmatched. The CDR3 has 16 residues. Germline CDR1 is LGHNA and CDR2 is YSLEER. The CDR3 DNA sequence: TGCGCCAGCAGCCAGGGGACAGGGGGCGTGAACACTGAAGCTTTCTTT. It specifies CASSQGTGGVNTEAFF.

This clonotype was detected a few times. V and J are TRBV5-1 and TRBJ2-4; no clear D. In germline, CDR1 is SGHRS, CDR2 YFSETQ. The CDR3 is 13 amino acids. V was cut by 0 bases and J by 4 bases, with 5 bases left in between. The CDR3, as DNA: TGCGCCAGCAGCTTGGCCTTGAAAAACATTCAGTACTTC. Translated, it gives CASSLALKNIQYF.

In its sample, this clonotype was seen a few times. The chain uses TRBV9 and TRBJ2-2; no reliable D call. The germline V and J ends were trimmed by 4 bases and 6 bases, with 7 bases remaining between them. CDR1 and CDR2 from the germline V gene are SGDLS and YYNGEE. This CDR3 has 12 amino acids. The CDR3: CASSPNAGELFF. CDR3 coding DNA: TGTGCCAGCAGCCCTAACGCCGGGGAGCTGTTTTTT.

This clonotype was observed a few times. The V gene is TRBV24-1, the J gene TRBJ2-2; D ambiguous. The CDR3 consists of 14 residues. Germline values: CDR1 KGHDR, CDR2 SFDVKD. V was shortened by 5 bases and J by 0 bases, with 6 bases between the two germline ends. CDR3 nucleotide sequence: TGTGCCACCAGTGTGCCCGCGAACACCGGGGAGCTGTTTTTT. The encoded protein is CATSVPANTGELFF.

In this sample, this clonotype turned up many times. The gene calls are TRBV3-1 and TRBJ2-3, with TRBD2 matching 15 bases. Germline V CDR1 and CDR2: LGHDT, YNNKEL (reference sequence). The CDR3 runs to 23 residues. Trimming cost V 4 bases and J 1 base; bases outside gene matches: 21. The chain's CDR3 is CASSRLPGRDTGTSGRRTDTQYF. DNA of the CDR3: TGTGCCAGCAGCCGCCTGCCGGGACGGGACACCGGGACTAGCGGGAGGCGCACAGATACGCAGTATTTT.

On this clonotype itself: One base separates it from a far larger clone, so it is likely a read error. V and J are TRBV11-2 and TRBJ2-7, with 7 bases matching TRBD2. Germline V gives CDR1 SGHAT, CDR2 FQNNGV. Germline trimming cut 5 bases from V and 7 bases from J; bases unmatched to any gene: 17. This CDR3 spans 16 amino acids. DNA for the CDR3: TGTGCCAGCAGCCCCTCCGGGACTAAGACGTTGAATGAGCAGTACTTC. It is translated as CASSPSGTKTLNEQYF.

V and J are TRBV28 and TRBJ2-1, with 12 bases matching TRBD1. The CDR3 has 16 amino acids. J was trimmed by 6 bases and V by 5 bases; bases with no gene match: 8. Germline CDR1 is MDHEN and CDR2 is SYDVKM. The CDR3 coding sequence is TGTGCCAGCAGTCCACCGGGACAGGGGGCCTTCAATGAGCAGTTCTTC. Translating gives CASSPPGQGAFNEQFF.

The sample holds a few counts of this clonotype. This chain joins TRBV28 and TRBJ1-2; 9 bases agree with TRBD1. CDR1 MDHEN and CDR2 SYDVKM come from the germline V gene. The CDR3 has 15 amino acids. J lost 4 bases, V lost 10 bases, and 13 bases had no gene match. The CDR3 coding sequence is TGTGCCACTACGACGGGACAGGGCCTCCTCTATGGCTACACCTTC. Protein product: CATTTGQGLLYGYTF.

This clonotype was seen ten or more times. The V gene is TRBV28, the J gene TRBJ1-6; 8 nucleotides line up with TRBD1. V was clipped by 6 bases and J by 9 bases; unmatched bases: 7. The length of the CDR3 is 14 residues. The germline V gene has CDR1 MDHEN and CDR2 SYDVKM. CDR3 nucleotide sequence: TGTGCCAGCAGCCGTGACAGGGGTGCTTCACCCCTCCACTTT. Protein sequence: CASSRDRGASPLHF. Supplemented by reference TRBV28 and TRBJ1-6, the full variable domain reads DVKVTQSSRYLVKRTGEKVFLECVQDMDHENMFWYRQDPGLGLRLIYFSYDVKMKEKGDIPEGYSVSREKKERFSLILESASTNQTSMYLCASSRDRGASPLHFGNGTRLTVT.

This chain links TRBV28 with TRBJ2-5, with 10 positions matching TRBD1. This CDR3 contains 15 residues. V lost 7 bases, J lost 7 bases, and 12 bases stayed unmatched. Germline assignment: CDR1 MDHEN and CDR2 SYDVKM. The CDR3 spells CASTSPGQGSGTQYF. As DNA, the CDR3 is TGTGCCAGCACCTCTCCGGGACAGGGGTCCGGGACCCAGTACTTC. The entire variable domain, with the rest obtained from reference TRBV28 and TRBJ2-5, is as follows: DVKVTQSSRYLVKRTGEKVFLECVQDMDHENMFWYRQDPGLGLRLIYFSYDVKMKEKGDIPEGYSVSREKKERFSLILESASTNQTSMYLCASTSPGQGSGTQYFGPGTRLLVL.

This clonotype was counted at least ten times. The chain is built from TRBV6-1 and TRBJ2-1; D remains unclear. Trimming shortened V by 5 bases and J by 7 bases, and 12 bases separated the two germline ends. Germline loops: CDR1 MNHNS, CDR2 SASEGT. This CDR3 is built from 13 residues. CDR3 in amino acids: CASSPIGLNEQFF. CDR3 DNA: TGTGCCAGCAGTCCAATTGGGCTTAATGAGCAGTTCTTC.

CDR3 coding DNA: TGTGCCAGCAGCACTAGCGGGAGCGGGGAGCTGTTTTTT. This gives the protein CASSTSGSGELFF. This chain links TRBV7-6 with TRBJ2-2; 11 nucleotides align to TRBD2. The ends lost 5 bases at V and 7 bases at J; junction bases unmatched: 0. The length of the CDR3 is 13 residues. CDR1 SGHVS and CDR2 FNYEAQ come from the germline V gene.

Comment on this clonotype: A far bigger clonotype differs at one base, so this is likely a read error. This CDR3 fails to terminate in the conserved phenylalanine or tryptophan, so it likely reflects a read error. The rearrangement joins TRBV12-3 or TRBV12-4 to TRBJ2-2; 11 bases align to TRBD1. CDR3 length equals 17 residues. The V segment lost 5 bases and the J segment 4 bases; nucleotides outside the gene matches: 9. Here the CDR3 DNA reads TGTGCCAGCAGTCGATCCCGGGACAGGGGGACCACCGGGGAGCTGTTTCTT. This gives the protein CASSRSRDRGTTGELFL.

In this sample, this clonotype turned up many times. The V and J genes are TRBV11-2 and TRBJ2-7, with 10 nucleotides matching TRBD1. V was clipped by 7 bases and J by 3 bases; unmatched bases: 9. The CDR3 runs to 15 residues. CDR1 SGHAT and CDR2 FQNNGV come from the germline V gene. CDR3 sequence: CASTSDRGLFYEQYF. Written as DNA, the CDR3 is TGTGCCAGCACTTCAGACAGGGGGCTTTTCTACGAGCAGTACTTC. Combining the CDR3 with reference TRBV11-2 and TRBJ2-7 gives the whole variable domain EAGVAQSPRYKIIEKRQSVAFWCNPISGHATLYWYQQILGQGPKLLIQFQNNGVVDDSQLPKDRFSAERLKGVDSTLKIQPAKLEDSAVYLCASTSDRGLFYEQYFGPGTRLTVT.

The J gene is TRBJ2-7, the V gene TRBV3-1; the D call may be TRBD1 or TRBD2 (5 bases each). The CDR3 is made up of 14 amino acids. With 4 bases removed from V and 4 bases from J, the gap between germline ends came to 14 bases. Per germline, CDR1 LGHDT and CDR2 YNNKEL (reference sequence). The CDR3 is CASSPGPNFYEQYF. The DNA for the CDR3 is TGTGCCAGCAGCCCGGGACCCAATTTTTACGAGCAGTACTTC.

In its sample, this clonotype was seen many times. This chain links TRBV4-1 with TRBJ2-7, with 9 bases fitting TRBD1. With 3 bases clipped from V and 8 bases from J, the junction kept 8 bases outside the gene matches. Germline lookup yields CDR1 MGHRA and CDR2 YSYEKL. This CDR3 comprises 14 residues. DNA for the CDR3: TGCGCCAGCAGCCAGAGGGACAGGGCGGCCCAGCAGTACTTC. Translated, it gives CASSQRDRAAQQYF.

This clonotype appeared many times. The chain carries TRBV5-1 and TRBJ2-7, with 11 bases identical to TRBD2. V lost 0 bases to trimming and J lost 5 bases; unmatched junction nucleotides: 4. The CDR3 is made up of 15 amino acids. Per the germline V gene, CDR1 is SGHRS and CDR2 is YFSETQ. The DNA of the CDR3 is TGCGCCAGCAGCTTGGAACTAGCGGGAGTTCACGAGCAGTACTTC. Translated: CASSLELAGVHEQYF.

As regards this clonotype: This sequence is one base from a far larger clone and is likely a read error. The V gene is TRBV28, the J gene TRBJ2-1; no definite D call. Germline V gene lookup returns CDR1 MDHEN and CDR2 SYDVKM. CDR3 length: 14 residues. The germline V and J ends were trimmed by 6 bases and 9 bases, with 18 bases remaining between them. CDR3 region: CASSLTPQNSEQFF. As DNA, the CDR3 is TGTGCCAGCAGCCTAACCCCGCAGAACAGTGAGCAGTTCTTC.

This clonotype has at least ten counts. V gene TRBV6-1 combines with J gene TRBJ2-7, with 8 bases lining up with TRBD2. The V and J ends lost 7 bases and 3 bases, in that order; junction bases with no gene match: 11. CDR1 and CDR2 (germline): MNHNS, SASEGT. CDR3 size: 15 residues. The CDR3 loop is CASIPSGGRSYEQYF. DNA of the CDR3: TGTGCCAGCATCCCCTCGGGGGGGAGGAGCTACGAGCAGTACTTC.

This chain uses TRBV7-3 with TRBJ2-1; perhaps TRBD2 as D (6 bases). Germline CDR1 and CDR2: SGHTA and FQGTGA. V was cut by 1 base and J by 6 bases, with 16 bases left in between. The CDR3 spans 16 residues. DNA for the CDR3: TGTGCCAGCAGCTTAAAAACTAGCCGGGCGACCAATGAGCAGTTCTTC. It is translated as CASSLKTSRATNEQFF. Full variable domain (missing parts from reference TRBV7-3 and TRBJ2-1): GAGVSQTPSNKVTEKGKYVELRCDPISGHTALYWYRQSLGQGPEFLIYFQGTGAADDSGLPNDRFFAVRPEGSVSTLKIQRTERGDSAVYLCASSLKTSRATNEQFFGPGTRLTVL.

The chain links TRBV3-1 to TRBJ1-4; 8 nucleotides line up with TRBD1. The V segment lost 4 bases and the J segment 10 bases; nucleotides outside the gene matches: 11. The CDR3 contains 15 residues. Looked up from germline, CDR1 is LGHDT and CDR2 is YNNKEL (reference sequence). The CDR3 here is CASSPQGAVSGKLFF. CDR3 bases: TGTGCCAGCAGCCCCCAGGGGGCGGTAAGCGGAAAACTGTTTTTT.

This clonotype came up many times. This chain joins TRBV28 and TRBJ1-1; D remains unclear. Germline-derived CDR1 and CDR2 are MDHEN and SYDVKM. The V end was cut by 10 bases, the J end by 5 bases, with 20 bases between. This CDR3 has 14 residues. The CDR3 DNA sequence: TGTGCCATCAACCCTCTTTACCCAGAAACTGAAGCTTTCTTT. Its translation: CAINPLYPETEAFF.

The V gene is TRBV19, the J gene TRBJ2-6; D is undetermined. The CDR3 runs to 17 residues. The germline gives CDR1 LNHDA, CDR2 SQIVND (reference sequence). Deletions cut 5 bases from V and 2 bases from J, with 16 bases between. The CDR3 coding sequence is TGTGCCAGTAGTCTCTTCCCTTCGAAGGCTGGGGCCAACGTCCTGACTTTC. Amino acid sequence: CASSLFPSKAGANVLTF.

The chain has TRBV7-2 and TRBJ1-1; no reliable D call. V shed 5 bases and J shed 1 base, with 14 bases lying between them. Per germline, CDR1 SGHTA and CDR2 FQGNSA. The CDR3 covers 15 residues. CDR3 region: CASSRRAVPNTEAFF. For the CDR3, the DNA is TGTGCCAGCAGCCGCCGTGCGGTCCCGAACACTGAAGCTTTCTTT.

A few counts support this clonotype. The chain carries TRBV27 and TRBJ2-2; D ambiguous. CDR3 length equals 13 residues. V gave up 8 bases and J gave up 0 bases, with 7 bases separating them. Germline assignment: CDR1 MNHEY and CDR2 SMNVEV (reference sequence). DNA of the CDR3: TGTGCCAGCTATTATCCGAACACCGGGGAGCTGTTTTTT. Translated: CASYYPNTGELFF.

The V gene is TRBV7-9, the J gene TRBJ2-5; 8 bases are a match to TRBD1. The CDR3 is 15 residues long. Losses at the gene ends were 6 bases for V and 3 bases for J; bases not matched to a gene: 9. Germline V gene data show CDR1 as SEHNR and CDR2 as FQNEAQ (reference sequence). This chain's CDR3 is CASSSWGDRKETQYF. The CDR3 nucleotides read TGTGCCAGCAGTTCATGGGGGGACAGGAAAGAGACCCAGTACTTC.

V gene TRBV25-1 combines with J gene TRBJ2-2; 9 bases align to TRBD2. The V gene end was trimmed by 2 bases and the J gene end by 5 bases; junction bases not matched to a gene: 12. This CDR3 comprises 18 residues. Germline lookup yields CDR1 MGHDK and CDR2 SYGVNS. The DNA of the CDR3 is TGTGCCAGCAGTGAACCCGTCGCGGGAGGGCCAGGAACCGGGGAGCTGTTTTTT. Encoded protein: CASSEPVAGGPGTGELFF.